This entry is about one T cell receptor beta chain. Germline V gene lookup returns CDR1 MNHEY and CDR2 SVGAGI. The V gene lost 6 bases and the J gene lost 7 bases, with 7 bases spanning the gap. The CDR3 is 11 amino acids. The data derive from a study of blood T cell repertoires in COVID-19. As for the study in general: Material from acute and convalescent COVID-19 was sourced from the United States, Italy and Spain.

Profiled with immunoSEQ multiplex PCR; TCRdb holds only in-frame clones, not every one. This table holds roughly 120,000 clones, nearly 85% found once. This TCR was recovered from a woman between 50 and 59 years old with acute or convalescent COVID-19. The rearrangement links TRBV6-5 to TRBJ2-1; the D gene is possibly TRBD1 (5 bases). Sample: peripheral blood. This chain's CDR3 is CASRGDNEQFF. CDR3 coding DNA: TGTGCCAGCAGAGGGGATAATGAGCAGTTCTTC.